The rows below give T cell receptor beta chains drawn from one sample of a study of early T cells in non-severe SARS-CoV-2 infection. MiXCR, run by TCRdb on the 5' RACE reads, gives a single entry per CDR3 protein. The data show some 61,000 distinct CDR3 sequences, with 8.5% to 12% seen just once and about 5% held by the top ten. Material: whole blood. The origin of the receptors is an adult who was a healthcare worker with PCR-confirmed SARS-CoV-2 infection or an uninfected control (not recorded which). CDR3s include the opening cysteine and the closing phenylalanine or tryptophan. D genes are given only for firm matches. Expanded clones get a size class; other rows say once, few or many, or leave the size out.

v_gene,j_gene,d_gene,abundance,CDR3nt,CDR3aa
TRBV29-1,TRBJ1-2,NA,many,TGCAGCGTTCGTGGACAGTTTCGGGCGACCTATGGCTACACCTTC,CSVRGQFRATYGYTF
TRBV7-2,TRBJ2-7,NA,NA,TGTGCCAGCAGCTTAGCCCCGGGGTCCTACGAGCAGTACTTC,CASSLAPGSYEQYF
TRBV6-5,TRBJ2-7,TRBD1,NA,TGTGCCAGCAGTTACTCGGGACAGTTGAACGAGCAGTACTTC,CASSYSGQLNEQYF
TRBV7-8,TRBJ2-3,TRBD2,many,TGTGCCAGCAGCTTAGGGGGGCTAGCGGGAGTTTCAGATACGCAGTATTTT,CASSLGGLAGVSDTQYF
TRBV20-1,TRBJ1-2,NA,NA,TGCAGTGCTAGAGAGCGGCGTCTCTATGGCTACACCTTC,CSARERRLYGYTF
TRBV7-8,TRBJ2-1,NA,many,TGTGCCAGCAGCTTAGATACGGCCCACAATGAGCAGTTCTTC,CASSLDTAHNEQFF
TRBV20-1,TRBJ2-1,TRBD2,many,TGCAGTGCTAGAGAGGGGGGGGTGCGTAGCTCCTACAATGAGCAGTTCTTC,CSAREGGVRSSYNEQFF
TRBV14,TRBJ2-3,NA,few,TGTGCCAGCAGCCGACGTTTAACAGATACGCAGTATTTT,CASSRRLTDTQYF
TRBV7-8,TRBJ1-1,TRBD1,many,TGTGCCAGCAGCTTAGGGACAGGGGGCTACACTGAAGCTTTCTTT,CASSLGTGGYTEAFF
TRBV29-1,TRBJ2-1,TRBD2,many,TGCAGCGTTACCCAGTGGCTAGCGGGAGTAATGGGTGAGCAGTTCTTC,CSVTQWLAGVMGEQFF
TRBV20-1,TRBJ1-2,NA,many,TGCAGTGCTAGTGCTCAGGGTTTCGGCTACACCTTC,CSASAQGFGYTF
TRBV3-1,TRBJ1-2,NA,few,TGTGCCAGCAGCCAAGAAGGACAGATGTGTGGCTACACCTTC,CASSQEGQMCGYTF
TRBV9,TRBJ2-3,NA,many,TGTGCCAGCAGCGTAGGGCAGGGGACTGCAGATACGCAGTATTTT,CASSVGQGTADTQYF
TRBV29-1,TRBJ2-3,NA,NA,TGCAGCGTTGAGAGGCCCACAGATACGCAGTATTTT,CSVERPTDTQYF
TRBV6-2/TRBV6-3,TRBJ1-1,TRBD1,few,TGTGCCAGCAGTGCTTCACCGGGACAGGGCTTCACTGAAGCTTTCTTT,CASSASPGQGFTEAFF
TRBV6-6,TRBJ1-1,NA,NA,TGTGCCAGCAGTTACGCGGAGAACATGAACACTGAAGCTTTCTTT,CASSYAENMNTEAFF
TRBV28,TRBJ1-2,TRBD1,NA,TGTGCCAGCAGTCCCGACAGGGCGGTCTATGGCTACACCTTC,CASSPDRAVYGYTF
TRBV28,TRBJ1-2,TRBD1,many,TGTGCCAGCAGTCCATTATGGGACAGAGACTATGGCTACACCTTC,CASSPLWDRDYGYTF
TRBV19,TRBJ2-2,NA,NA,TGTGCCAGTAGTAGAGCCGCCGGATCCACCGGGGAGCTGGTTTTT,CASSRAAGSTGELVF
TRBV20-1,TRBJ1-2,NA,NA,TGCAGTGCGCCTGACTATGGCTACACCTTC,CSAPDYGYTF
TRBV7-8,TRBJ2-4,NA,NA,TGTGCCAGCAGCTTAGGAGCTATGACAGGCAAAAACATTCAGTACTTC,CASSLGAMTGKNIQYF
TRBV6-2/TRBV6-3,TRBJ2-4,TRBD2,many,TGTGCCAGCAGTTACATTGGGACTAGACGGAACATTCAGTACTTC,CASSYIGTRRNIQYF
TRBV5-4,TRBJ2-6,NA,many,TGTGCCAGCAGCTTGGGCTCGGGGAGGGGGTATGGCGCTGGGGCCAACGTCCTGACTTTC,CASSLGSGRGYGAGANVLTF
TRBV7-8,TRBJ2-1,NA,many,TGTGCCAGCAGCTTACCCTACAGGACAAACTACAATGAGCAGTTCTTC,CASSLPYRTNYNEQFF
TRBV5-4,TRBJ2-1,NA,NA,TGTGCCAGCAGCAGATACAATGAGCAGTTCTTC,CASSRYNEQFF
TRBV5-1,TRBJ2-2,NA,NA,TGCGCCAGCAGCTTGCCCGGGGAGCTGTTTTTT,CASSLPGELFF
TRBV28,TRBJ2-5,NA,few,TGTGCCAGCAGTTTCGGGAGTAATAGCCAAGAGACCCAGTACTTC,CASSFGSNSQETQYF
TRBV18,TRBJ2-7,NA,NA,TGTGCCAGCTCACCCCCCGGTCCCACCTACGAGCAGTACTTC,CASSPPGPTYEQYF
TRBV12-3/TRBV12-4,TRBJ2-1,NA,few,TGTGCCAGCAGTTTAGCGCTTGGGGTTAATTCGGGGCTTGAGCAGTTCTTC,CASSLALGVNSGLEQFF
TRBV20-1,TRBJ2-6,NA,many,TGCAGTGCTAGAGGGGTCACAGGGTATCCTGGGGCCAACGTCCTGACTTTC,CSARGVTGYPGANVLTF
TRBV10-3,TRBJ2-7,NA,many,TGTGCCATCAGTCCGGGACTCTCTTCCCACGAGCAGTACTTC,CAISPGLSSHEQYF
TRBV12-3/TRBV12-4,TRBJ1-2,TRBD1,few,TGTGCCAGCAGTTCGAATTCAGGGGGCGCGGGCGGCTACACCTTC,CASSSNSGGAGGYTF
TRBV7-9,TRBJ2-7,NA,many,TGTGCCAGCAGGCAGGGGTCAACTAACGAGCAGTACTTC,CASRQGSTNEQYF
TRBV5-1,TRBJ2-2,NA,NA,TGCGCCAGCAGCCCCGAAGAGTACCGGGAGCTGTTTTTT,CASSPEEYRELFF
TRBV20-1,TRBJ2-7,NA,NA,TGCAGTGCTAGAGTCGTAGAAGGGCGGCCCTACGAGCAGTACTTC,CSARVVEGRPYEQYF
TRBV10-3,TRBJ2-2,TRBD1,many,TGTGCCATCAGCAAGACAGGGGATAGTACCGGGGAGCTGTTTTTT,CAISKTGDSTGELFF
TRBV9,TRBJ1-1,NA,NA,TGTGCCAGCAGCGTCGGAACAGTGAACACTGAAGCTTTCTTT,CASSVGTVNTEAFF
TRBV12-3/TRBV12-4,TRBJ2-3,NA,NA,TGTGCCAGCAGGCTCTGGCAGGGAGCGCAGTATTTT,CASRLWQGAQYF
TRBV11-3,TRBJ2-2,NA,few,TGTGCCAGCAGCTTTGGGGACCCGAACACCGGGGAGCTGTTTTTT,CASSFGDPNTGELFF
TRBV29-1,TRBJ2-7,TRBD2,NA,TGCAGCGTGACTAGCGGGGTGTCCTACGAGCAGTACTTC,CSVTSGVSYEQYF
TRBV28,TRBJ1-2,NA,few,TGTGCCACCGGCCGGGCAGGCTATGGCTACACCTTC,CATGRAGYGYTF
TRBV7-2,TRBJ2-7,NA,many,TGTGCCAGCAGCTTAGAATGGGGGAGCTCCTACGAGCAGTACTTC,CASSLEWGSSYEQYF
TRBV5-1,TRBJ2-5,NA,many,TGCGCCAGCAGCTTGGGAACCGGAGAGACCCAGTACTTC,CASSLGTGETQYF
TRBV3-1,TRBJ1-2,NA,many,TGTGCCAGCAGCCACGCTAGGAGGGGGTCCGTTCGAGGCTACACCTTC,CASSHARRGSVRGYTF
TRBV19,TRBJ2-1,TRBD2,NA,TGTGCCAGTAGTACGCGGGGGTACAATGAGCAGTTCTTC,CASSTRGYNEQFF
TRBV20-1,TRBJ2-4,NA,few,TGCAGTGCCGCGAGCGTGGTGGGCAAAAACATTCAGTACTTC,CSAASVVGKNIQYF
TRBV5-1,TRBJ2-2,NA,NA,TGCGCCAGCAGCGAAGGATCGAACACCGGGGAGCTGTTTTTT,CASSEGSNTGELFF
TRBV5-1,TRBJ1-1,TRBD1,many,TGCGCCAGCAGCTTAGCGGGACAGCGGGGCACTGAAGCTTTCTTT,CASSLAGQRGTEAFF
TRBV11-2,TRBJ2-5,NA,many,TGTGCCAGCAGCCGTCATCTCGGAGAGACCCAGTACTTC,CASSRHLGETQYF
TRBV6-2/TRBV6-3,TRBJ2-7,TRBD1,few,TGTGCCAGCAGTTACGGGACAGCCTCCTACGAGCAGTACTTC,CASSYGTASYEQYF
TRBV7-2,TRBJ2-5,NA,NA,TGTGCCAGCAGCTCAGTGGCAGGGCTCGAGACCCAGTACTTC,CASSSVAGLETQYF
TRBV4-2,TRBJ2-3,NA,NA,TGTGCCAGCAGCCAAGAGACCCCCGGAGATACGCAGTATTTT,CASSQETPGDTQYF
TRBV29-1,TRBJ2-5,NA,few,TGCAGCGTTGAAGCCACCAAAGAGACCCAGTACTTC,CSVEATKETQYF
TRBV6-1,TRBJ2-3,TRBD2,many,TGTGCCAGCCTTCCTAGCGGACTAGCGGGGAGCACAGATACGCAGTATTTT,CASLPSGLAGSTDTQYF